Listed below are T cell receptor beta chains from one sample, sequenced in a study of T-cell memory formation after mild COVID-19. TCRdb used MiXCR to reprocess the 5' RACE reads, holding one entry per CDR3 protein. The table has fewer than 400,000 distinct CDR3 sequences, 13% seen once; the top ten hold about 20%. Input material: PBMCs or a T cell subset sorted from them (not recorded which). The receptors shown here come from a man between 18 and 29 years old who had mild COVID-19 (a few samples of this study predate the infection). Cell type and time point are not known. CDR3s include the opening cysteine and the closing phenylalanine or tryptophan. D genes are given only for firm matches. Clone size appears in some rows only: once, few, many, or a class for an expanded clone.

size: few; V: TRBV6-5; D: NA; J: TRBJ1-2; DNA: TGTGCCAGCAGTTACTCGTCCCAGTTAAACTATGGCTACACCTTC; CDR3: CASSYSSQLNYGYTF
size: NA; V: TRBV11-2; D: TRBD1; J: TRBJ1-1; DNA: TGTGCCAGCAGCTTCCTATACAGGGGGCTTGGAGCTTTCTTT; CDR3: CASSFLYRGLGAFF
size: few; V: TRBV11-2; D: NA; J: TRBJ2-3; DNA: TGTGCCAGCAGCGAAAGAGGGAGGAGCTACACAGATACGCAGTATTTT; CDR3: CASSERGRSYTDTQYF
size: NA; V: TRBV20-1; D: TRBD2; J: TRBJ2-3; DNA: TGCAGTGCTAGTTTGACTAGCGGGAGCACAGATACGCAGTATTTT; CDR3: CSASLTSGSTDTQYF
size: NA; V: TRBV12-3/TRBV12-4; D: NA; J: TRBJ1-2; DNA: TGTGCCAGCAGGTCCGGCAGGGTGGGTGGCTACACCTTC; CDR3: CASRSGRVGGYTF
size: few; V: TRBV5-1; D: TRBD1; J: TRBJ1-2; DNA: TGCGCCAGCAGCTTTGCCCGACAGGGTAAGAAGGGCTACACCTTC; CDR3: CASSFARQGKKGYTF
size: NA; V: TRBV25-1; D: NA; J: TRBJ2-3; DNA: TGTGCCAGCAGTGAACTTGGGGTAGATACGCAGTATTTT; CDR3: CASSELGVDTQYF
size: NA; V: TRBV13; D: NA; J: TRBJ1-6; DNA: TGTGCCAGCAGCGAGGGCAGGGTTTCACCCCTCCACTTT; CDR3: CASSEGRVSPLHF
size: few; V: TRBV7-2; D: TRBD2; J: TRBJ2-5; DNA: TGTGCCAGCAGCCGCCCCTTAGCGGGGGGCCTTGAGACCCAGTACTTC; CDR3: CASSRPLAGGLETQYF
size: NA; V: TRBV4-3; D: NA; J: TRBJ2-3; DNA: TGCGCCAGCAGCCAAGTATACAGAGGCACAGATACGCAGTATTTT; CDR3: CASSQVYRGTDTQYF
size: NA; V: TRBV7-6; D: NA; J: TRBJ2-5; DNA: TGTGCCAGCAGGCCTAGTAGCGGAGACCATACGGGAGAGACCCAGTACTTC; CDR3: CASRPSSGDHTGETQYF
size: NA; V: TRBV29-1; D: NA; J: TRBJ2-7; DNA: TGCAGCGTTGAAGATCATAATATAGGTCTCTACGAGCAGTACTTC; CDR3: CSVEDHNIGLYEQYF
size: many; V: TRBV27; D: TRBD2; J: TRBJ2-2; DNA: TGTGCCAGCAGTTTATCTCTGGGAGGGACCGGGGAGCTGTTTTTT; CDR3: CASSLSLGGTGELFF
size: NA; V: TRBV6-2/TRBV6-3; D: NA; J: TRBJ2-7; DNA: TGTGCCAGCAAGGGACCTTACGAGCAGTACTTC; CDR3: CASKGPYEQYF
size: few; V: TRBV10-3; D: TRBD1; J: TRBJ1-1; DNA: TGTGCCATCAGTGAATCGCAGACAGGGCGGAACACTGAAGCTTTCTTT; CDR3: CAISESQTGRNTEAFF
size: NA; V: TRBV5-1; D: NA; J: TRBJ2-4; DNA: TGCGCCAGCAGCCTCGATGGTAAGGAATCCTCGTACTTC; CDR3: CASSLDGKESSYF
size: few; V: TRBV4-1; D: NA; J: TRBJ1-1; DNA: TGCGCCAGCAGCCAACGGGTTTTAATACCTGAAGCTTTCTTT; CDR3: CASSQRVLIPEAFF
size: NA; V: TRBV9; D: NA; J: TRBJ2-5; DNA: TGTGCCAGCAGCCCCCCTGGCAGGGAAGAGACCCAGTACTTC; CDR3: CASSPPGREETQYF
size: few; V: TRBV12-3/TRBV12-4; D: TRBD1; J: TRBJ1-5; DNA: TGTGCCACTCAACCGACAGGGAACGGCAATCAGCCCCAGCATTTT; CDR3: CATQPTGNGNQPQHF
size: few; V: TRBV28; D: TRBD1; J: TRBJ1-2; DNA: TGTGCCAGCAGCCCCCTACTTCAGGGGGAAAGTATCGATGGCTACACCTTC; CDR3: CASSPLLQGESIDGYTF
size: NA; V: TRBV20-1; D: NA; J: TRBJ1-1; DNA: TGCAGTGGAAGGAGGGACACTGAAGCTTTCTTT; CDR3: CSGRRDTEAFF
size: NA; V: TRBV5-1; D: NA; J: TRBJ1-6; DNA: TGCGCCAGCAGCGAAGACAGCCCCTATAATTCACCCCTCCACTTT; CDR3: CASSEDSPYNSPLHF